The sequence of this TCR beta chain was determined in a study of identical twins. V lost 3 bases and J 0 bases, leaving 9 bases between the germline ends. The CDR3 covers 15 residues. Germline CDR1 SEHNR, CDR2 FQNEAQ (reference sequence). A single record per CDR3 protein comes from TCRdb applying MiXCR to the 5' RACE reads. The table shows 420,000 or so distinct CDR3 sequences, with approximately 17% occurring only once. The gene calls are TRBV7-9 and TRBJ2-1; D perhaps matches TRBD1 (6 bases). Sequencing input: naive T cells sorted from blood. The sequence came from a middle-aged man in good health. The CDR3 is CASSFGQSSYNEQFF. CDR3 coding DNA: TGTGCCAGCAGCTTTGGACAGTCCTCCTACAATGAGCAGTTCTTC.